This T cell receptor beta chain originates from a study of monozygotic twins with inflammatory bowel disease. In regard to this clonotype: Its antigen remains unknown.

For every sample, eight separate reactions were used to make cDNA. TCRdb re-called the 5' RACE reads and catalogs CDR3 proteins one per entry, DNA excluded. The ten most abundant clones cover about 5% of a sample with about 300,000 distinct CDR3 sequences. Points from the study as a whole: With others, IBD patients shared fewer clonotypes than healthy twins did, especially with disease activity. No single strong signal or clonotype associated with IBD was supported.

In germline, CDR1 is SEHNR, CDR2 FQNEAQ (reference sequence). The CDR3 is 15 residues long. Sequences were obtained from blood. This chain connects TRBV7-9 to TRBJ2-5; as DNA is missing, the TRBD1 call by TCRdb cannot be tested. The sequence was collected from a human donor with ulcerative colitis or Crohn's disease, or a healthy co-twin of an affected twin (not recorded which). The chain's CDR3 is CASSGRDRGRETQYF.